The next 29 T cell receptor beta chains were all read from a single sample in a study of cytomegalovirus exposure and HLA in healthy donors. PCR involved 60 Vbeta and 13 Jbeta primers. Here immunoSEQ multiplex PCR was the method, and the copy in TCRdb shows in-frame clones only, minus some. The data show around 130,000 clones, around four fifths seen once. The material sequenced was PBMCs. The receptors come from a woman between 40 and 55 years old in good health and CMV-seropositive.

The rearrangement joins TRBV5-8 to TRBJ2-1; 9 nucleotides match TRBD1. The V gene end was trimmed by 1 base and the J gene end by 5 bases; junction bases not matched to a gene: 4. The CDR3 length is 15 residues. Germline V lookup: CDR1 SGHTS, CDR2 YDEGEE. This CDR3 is CASSLYRGPDNEQFF. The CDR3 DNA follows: TGTGCCAGCAGCTTGTACAGGGGGCCCGACAATGAGCAGTTCTTC.

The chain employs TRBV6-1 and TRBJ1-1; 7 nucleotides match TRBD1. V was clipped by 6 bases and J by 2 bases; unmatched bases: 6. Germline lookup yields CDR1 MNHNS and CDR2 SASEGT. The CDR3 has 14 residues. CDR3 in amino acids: CASSSGQTNTEAFF. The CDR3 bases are TGTGCCAGCAGCTCGGGACAGACTAACACTGAAGCTTTCTTT.

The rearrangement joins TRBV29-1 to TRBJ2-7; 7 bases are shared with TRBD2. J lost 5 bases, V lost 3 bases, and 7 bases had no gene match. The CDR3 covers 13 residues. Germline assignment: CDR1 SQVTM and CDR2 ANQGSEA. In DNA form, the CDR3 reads TGCAGCGTTGACGGAGGGAGGGGAGACGAGCAGTACTTC. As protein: CSVDGGRGDEQYF.

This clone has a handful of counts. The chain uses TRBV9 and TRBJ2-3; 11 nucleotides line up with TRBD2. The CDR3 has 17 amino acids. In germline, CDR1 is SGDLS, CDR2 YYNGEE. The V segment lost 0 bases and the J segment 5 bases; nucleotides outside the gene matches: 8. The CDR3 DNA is TGTGCCAGCAGCGTAGGATTTCTAGCGGGAGGTGGAGATACGCAGTATTTT. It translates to CASSVGFLAGGGDTQYF.

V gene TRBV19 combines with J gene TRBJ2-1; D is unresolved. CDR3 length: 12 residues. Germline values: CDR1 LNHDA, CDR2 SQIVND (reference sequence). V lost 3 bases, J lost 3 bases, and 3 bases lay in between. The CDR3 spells CASSIYYNEQFF. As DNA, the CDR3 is TGTGCCAGTAGTATCTACTACAATGAGCAGTTCTTC.

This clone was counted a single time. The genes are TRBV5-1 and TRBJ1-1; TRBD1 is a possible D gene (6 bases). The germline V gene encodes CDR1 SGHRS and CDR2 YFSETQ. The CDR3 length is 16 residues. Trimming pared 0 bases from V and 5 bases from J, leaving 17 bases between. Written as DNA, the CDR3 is TGCGCCAGCAGCTTGGAGAGTGGGGGCCAGAGGACTGAAGCTTTCTTT. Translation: CASSLESGGQRTEAFF.

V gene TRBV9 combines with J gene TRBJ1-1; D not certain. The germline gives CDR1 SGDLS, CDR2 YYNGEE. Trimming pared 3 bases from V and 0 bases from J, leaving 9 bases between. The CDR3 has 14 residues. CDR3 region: CASSGGLLNTEAFF. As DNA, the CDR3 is TGTGCCAGCAGCGGCGGGCTCTTGAACACTGAAGCTTTCTTT. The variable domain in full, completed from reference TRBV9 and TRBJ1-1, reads DSGVTQTPKHLITATGQRVTLRCSPRSGDLSVYWYQQSLDQGLQFLIQYYNGEERAKGNILERFSAQQFPDLHSELNLSSLELGDSALYFCASSGGLLNTEAFFGQGTRLTVV.

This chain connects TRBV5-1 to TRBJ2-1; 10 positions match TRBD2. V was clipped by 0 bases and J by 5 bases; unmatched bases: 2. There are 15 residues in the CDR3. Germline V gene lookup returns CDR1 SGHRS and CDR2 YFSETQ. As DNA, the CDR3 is TGCGCCAGCAGCTTGGTAGCGGGGGGCAACAATGAGCAGTTCTTC. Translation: CASSLVAGGNNEQFF.

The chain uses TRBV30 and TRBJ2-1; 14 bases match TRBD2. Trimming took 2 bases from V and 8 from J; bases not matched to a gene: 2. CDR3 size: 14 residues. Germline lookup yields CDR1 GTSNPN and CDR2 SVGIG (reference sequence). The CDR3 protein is CAWSPGLAGDEQFF. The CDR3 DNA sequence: TGTGCCTGGAGTCCGGGACTAGCGGGGGATGAGCAGTTCTTC.

The DNA for the CDR3 is TGTGCCAGCAGTTTGGCTAGGCTCCTCCACTTT. Its translation: CASSLARLLHF. V gene TRBV28 combines with J gene TRBJ1-6; D gene ambiguous. The germline V and J ends were trimmed by 3 bases and 15 bases, with 9 bases remaining between them. Germline-derived CDR1 and CDR2 are MDHEN and SYDVKM. This CDR3 comprises 11 residues.

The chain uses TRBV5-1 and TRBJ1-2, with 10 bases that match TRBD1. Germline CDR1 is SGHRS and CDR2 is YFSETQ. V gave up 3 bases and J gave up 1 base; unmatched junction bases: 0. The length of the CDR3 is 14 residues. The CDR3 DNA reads TGCGCCAGCAGCTGGACAGGGGGTAACTATGGCTACACCTTC. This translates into CASSWTGGNYGYTF.

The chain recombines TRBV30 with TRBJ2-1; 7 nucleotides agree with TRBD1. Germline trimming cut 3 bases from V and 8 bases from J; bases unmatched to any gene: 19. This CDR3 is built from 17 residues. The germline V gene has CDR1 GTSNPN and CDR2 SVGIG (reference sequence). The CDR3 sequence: CAWSDSPRYRGEDEQFF. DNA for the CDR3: TGTGCCTGGAGCGATAGCCCAAGATACAGGGGTGAGGATGAGCAGTTCTTC.

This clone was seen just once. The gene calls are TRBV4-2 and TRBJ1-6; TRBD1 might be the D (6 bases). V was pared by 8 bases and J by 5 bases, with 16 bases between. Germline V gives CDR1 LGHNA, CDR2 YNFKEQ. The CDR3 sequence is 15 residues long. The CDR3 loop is CASSETGFNNSPLHF. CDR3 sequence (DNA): TGTGCCAGCTCTGAGACAGGATTCAATAATTCACCCCTCCACTTT.

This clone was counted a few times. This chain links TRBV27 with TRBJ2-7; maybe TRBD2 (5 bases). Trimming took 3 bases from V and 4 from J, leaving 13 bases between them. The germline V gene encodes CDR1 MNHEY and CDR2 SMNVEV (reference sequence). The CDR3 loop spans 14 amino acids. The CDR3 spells CASSFRAREYEQYF. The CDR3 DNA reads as TGTGCCAGCAGTTTCCGAGCGAGGGAGTACGAGCAGTACTTC.

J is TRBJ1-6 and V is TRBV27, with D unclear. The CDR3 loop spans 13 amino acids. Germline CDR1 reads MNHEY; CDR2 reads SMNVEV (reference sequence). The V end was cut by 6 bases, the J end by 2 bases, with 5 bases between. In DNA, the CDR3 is TGTGCCAGCAGGGGCACCTATAATTCACCCCTCCACTTT. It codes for CASRGTYNSPLHF.

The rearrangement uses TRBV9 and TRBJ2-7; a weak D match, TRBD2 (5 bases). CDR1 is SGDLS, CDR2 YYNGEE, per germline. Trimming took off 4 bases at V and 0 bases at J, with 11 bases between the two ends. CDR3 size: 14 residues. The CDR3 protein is CASSLSTSSYEQYF. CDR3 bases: TGTGCCAGCAGCCTCTCCACTAGCTCCTACGAGCAGTACTTC.

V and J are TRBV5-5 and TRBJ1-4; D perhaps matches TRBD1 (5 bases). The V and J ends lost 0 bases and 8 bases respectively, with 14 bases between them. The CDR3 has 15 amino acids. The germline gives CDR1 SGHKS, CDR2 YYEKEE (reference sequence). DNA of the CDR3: TGTGCCAGCAGCTTGGTCGGGGGTCTTCGGGAAAAACTGTTTTTT. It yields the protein CASSLVGGLREKLFF.

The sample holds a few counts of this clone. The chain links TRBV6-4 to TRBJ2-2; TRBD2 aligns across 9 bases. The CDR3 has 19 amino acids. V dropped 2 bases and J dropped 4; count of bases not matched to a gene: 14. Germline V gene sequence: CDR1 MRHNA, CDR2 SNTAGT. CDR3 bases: TGTGCCAGCAGTGACAGCCTCAAATTGACTAGCGGAGTCACCGGGGAGCTGTTTTTT. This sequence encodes CASSDSLKLTSGVTGELFF.

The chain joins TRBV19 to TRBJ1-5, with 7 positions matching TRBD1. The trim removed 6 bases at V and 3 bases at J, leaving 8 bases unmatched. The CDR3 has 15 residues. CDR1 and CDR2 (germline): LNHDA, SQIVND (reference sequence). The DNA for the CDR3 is TGTGCCAGTAGACCGGGACAGTCCCTCAATCAGCCCCAGCATTTT. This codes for CASRPGQSLNQPQHF. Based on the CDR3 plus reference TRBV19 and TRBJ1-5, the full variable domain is DGGITQSPKYLFRKEGQNVTLSCEQNLNHDAMYWYRQDPGQGLRLIYYSQIVNDFQKGDIAEGYSVSREKKESFPLTVTSAQKNPTAFYLCASRPGQSLNQPQHFGDGTRLSIL.

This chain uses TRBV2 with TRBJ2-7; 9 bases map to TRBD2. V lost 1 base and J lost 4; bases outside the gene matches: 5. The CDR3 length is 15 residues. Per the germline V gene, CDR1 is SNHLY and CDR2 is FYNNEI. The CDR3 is CASSEGLAGLYEQYF. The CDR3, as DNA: TGTGCCAGCAGTGAAGGGCTAGCGGGATTATACGAGCAGTACTTC.

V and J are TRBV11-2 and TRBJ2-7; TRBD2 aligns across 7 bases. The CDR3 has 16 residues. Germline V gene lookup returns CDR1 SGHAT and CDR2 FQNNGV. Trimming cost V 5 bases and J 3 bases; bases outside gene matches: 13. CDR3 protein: CASSRGRSSGFYEQYF. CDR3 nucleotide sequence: TGTGCCAGCAGCAGAGGACGCTCTAGCGGATTCTACGAGCAGTACTTC.

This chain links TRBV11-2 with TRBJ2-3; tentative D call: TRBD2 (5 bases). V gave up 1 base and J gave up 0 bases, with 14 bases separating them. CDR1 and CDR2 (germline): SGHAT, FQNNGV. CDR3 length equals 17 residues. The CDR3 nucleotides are TGTGCCAGCAGCTTAGTAGTTGGAGGAGTCAGCACAGATACGCAGTATTTT. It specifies CASSLVVGGVSTDTQYF. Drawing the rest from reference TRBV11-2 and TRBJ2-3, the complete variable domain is EAGVAQSPRYKIIEKRQSVAFWCNPISGHATLYWYQQILGQGPKLLIQFQNNGVVDDSQLPKDRFSAERLKGVDSTLKIQPAKLEDSAVYLCASSLVVGGVSTDTQYFGPGTRLTVL.

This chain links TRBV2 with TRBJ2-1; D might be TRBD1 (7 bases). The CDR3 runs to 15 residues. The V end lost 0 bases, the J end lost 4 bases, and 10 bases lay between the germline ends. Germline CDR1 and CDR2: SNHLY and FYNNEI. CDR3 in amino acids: CASSEATGTYNEQFF. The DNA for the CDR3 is TGTGCCAGCAGTGAAGCGACAGGGACTTACAATGAGCAGTTCTTC.

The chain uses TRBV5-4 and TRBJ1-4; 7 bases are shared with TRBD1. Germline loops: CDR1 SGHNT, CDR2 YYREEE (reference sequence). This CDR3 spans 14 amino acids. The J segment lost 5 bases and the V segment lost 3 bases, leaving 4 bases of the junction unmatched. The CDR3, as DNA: TGTGCCAGCAGCTCAGGGACAGTCAATGAAAAACTGTTTTTT. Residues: CASSSGTVNEKLFF.

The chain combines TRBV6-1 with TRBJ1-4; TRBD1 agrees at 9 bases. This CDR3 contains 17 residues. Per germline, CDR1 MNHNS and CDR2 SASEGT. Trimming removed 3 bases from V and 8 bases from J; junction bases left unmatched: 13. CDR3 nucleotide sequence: TGTGCCAGCAGTGACCCGTGGGACAGACAGGGGGTAGAAAAACTGTTTTTT. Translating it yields CASSDPWDRQGVEKLFF.

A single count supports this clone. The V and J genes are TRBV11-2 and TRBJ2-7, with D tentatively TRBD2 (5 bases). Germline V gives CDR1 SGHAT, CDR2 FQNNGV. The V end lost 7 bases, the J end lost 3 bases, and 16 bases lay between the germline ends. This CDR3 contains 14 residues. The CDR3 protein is CASTMEVGGYEQYF. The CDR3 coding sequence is TGTGCCAGCACCATGGAGGTGGGCGGCTACGAGCAGTACTTC. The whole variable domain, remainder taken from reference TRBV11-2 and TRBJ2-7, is EAGVAQSPRYKIIEKRQSVAFWCNPISGHATLYWYQQILGQGPKLLIQFQNNGVVDDSQLPKDRFSAERLKGVDSTLKIQPAKLEDSAVYLCASTMEVGGYEQYFGPGTRLTVT.

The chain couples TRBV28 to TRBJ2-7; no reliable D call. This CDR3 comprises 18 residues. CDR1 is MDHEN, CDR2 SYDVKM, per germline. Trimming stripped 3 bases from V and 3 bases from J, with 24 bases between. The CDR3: CASSFGATFHAANYEQYF. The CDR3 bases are TGTGCCAGCAGTTTTGGCGCTACTTTCCATGCAGCGAACTACGAGCAGTACTTC.

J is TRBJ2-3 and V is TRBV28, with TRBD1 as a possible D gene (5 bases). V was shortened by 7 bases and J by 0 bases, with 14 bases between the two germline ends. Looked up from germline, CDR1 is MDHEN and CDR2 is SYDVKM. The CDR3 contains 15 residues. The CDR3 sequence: CASIPTEASTDTQYF. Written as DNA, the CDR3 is TGTGCCAGCATCCCGACAGAAGCTAGCACAGATACGCAGTATTTT.

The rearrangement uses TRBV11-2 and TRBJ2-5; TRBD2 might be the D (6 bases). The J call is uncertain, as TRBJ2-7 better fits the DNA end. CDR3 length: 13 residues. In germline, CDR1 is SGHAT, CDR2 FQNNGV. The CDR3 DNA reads TGTGCCAGCAGCCCGACGGGACTTCTCGAGCAGTACTTC. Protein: CASSPTGLLEQYF.